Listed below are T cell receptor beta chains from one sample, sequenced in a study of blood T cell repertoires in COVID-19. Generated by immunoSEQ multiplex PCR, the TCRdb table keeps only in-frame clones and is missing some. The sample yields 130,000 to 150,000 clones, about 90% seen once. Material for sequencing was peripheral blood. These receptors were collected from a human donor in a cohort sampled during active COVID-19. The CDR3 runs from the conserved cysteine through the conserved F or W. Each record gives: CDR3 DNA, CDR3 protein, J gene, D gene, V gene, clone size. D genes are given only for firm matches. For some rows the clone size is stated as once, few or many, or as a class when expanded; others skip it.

TGCGCCAGCAGCCCGGGACAGGGGGGATCACCCCTCCATTTT	CASSPGQGGSPLHF	TRBJ1-6	TRBD1	TRBV5-1	-
TGCAGCGTTAGAGTTAAAGAGACCCAGTACTTC	CSVRVKETQYF	TRBJ2-5	-	TRBV29-1	-
TGCAGTGCTAGACTTAATGAAAAACTGTTTTTT	CSARLNEKLFF	TRBJ1-4	-	TRBV20-1	-
TGTGCCAGCAGTTTTGGGACAGGTGGAAACACCATATATTTT	CASSFGTGGNTIYF	TRBJ1-3	TRBD1	TRBV28	-
TGTGCCAGCAGTTCAAACCCAGGGGGCACTGAAGCTTTCTTT	CASSSNPGGTEAFF	TRBJ1-1	TRBD1	TRBV2	-
TGTGCCAGCTCTTCTCAGGGGGGCTCTGGCTACACCTTC	CASSSQGGSGYTF	TRBJ1-2	TRBD1	TRBV18	-
TGTGCCAGCAGCTCGATTGGGTATATGACACCCCGAGAAATCACTGAAGCTTTCTTT	CASSSIGYMTPREITEAFF	TRBJ1-1	-	TRBV7-9	-
TGTGCCAGTAGTTCAACCGGGACAGGGGTGAGCGAGCAGTACTTC	CASSSTGTGVSEQYF	TRBJ2-7	TRBD1	TRBV19	-
TGTGCCAGCAGTCAACAGGGGTCCGGGCAGCCCCAGCATTTT	CASSQQGSGQPQHF	TRBJ1-5	TRBD1	TRBV25-1	-
TGCGCCAGCAGCTTGTTAGCGCAGGCGAGCACAGATACGCAGTATTTT	CASSLLAQASTDTQYF	TRBJ2-3	-	TRBV5-1	-
TGTGCCTGGAGTGACTCTCTACCTAGCGGGAGTCTCTACGAGCAGTACTTC	CAWSDSLPSGSLYEQYF	TRBJ2-7	TRBD2	TRBV30	-
TGTGCCAGCAGCTTGGAACCGATCGGAGGGCCCCAGCATTTT	CASSLEPIGGPQHF	TRBJ1-5	-	TRBV5-5	few
TGTGCCAGCAGGCCACTAGCTAAAGGTGGGCACGAGCAGTACTTC	CASRPLAKGGHEQYF	TRBJ2-7	-	TRBV28	-
TGTGCCAGCAAGCCTAGCGGGGGCACAGATACGCAGTATTTT	CASKPSGGTDTQYF	TRBJ2-3	TRBD2	TRBV6-5	once
TGTGCCAGCAGTGAACTAGCGGGGGGGCTCGATACGCAGTATTTT	CASSELAGGLDTQYF	TRBJ2-3	TRBD2	TRBV2	-
TGCAGCGTGGACTTTGATAATGAGCAGTTCTTC	CSVDFDNEQFF	TRBJ2-1	-	TRBV29-1	few
TGTGCCAGCAGCGACGACAGGGCGACCGGGGAGCTGTTTTTT	CASSDDRATGELFF	TRBJ2-2	TRBD1	TRBV7-8	-
TGTGCCAGCAGCCCCCCGGGACTAGCGGGGACTTACGAGCAGTACTTC	CASSPPGLAGTYEQYF	TRBJ2-7	TRBD2	TRBV28	-
TGTGCCAGCTCAAGGACAGCGACTTCCTACGAGCAGTACTTC	CASSRTATSYEQYF	TRBJ2-7	-	TRBV18	-
TGTGCCAGCAGCCAAGAGGGGACTAGCTCCTACAATGAGCAGTTCTTC	CASSQEGTSSYNEQFF	TRBJ2-1	TRBD2	TRBV7-2	-
TGTGCCAGCAGCTTAGGACAGGAGAGGACTGAAGCTTTCTTT	CASSLGQERTEAFF	TRBJ1-1	-	TRBV7-9	-
TGCGCCAGCAGCCACTCGAGCGGACGGTCGATGAACACTGAAGCTTTCTTT	CASSHSSGRSMNTEAFF	TRBJ1-1	-	TRBV4-3	-
TGTGCCAGCAGTCAATCCCGGAAGGGGGCTCCCTACGAGCAGTACTTC	CASSQSRKGAPYEQYF	TRBJ2-7	TRBD1	TRBV28	-
TGTGCCAGCAGCGAACAGACAGGGACCCCTTACAATGAGCAGTTCTTC	CASSEQTGTPYNEQFF	TRBJ2-1	TRBD1	TRBV5-4	-
TGTGCCAGCAGCCCGGGACTAGCGGGAGCTCATGAGCAGTTCTTC	CASSPGLAGAHEQFF	TRBJ2-1	TRBD2	TRBV4-2	-
TGTGCCAGCAGACGACTGGGACACCGGGACACTGAAGCTTTCTTT	CASRRLGHRDTEAFF	TRBJ1-1	-	TRBV28	-
TGTGCCAGCTCACCGTCTCGGGGGGACACCATATATTTT	CASSPSRGDTIYF	TRBJ1-3	-	TRBV18	-
TGTGCCACCAGCCCACAGTTGAGCACAGATACGCAGTATTTT	CATSPQLSTDTQYF	TRBJ2-3	-	TRBV24-1	-
TGTGCCAGCAGCTTCACAGGGTCCGGAAACACCATATATTTT	CASSFTGSGNTIYF	TRBJ1-3	-	TRBV11-2	-
TGTGCCAGCGCTTTTCCCGGGACTAGTATCTACGAGCAGTACTTC	CASAFPGTSIYEQYF	TRBJ2-7	TRBD2	TRBV2	few
TGTGCCAGCTCACTTAGCGGGGGGGCCTGGAATGAGCAGTTCTTC	CASSLSGGAWNEQFF	TRBJ2-1	TRBD2	TRBV18	-
TGTGCCAGCAGTTTGGCTAGCGGGGTTCAAGAGACCCAGTACTTC	CASSLASGVQETQYF	TRBJ2-5	TRBD2	TRBV28	-